The 21 T cell receptor beta chains reported below all come from one sample, sequenced in a study of T cells in Graves' hyperthyroidism and ophthalmopathy. TCR beta CDR3 region amplification was performed from RNA transcripts. With the HTBI primer set, the TCR CDR3 went through a first round of RT-PCR. TCRdb reprocessed the multiplex PCR reads via MiXCR and lists one record per CDR3 protein. The sample lists over 700,000 distinct CDR3 sequences; roughly a third were seen once. Sequenced sample: blood. The receptors derive from a woman aged 40-49 years with Graves' hyperthyroidism.

This chain links TRBV5-6 with TRBJ1-5; D possibly corresponds to TRBD1 (6 bases). V lost 4 bases, J lost 7 bases, and 24 bases lay in between. Germline CDR1 and CDR2: SGHDT and YYEEEE. The CDR3 contains 17 residues. DNA of the CDR3: TGTGCCAGCAGCCAACAAGGGGGAGGGCCTGTCGACCAGCCCCAGCATTTT. It yields the protein CASSQQGGGPVDQPQHF.

Concerning this clonotype: A much larger clone is a single base away; this may be a read error. The V and J genes are TRBV19 and TRBJ1-1; D uncertain. In germline, CDR1 is LNHDA, CDR2 SQIVND (reference sequence). The CDR3 extends over 13 amino acids. V was shortened by 1 base and J by 12 bases, with 15 bases between the two germline ends. CDR3 amino acids: CASSIGLVSETFF. CDR3 sequence (DNA): TGTGCCAGTAGTATAGGTCTTGTTTCGGAAACTTTCTTT.

In DNA, the CDR3 is TGTGCCAGCAGCTGGGGGGGATTTCAGGAGACCCAGTACTTC. Its translation is CASSWGGFQETQYF. The J gene is TRBJ2-5, the V gene TRBV7-2, with 7 bases aligning to TRBD2. The CDR3 spans 14 residues. Germline-derived CDR1 and CDR2 are SGHTA and FQGNSA. Losses at the gene ends were 4 bases for V and 5 bases for J; bases not matched to a gene: 7.

The rearrangement joins TRBV5-6 to TRBJ1-1, with D unresolved. V lost 4 bases and J lost 4, with 23 bases in between. The CDR3 is made up of 17 amino acids. Germline-derived CDR1 and CDR2 are SGHDT and YYEEEE. The CDR3 DNA follows: TGTGCCAGCAGCCCGAGGGTTTTCAGAGGTTTGCCCACTGAAGCTTTCTTT. The encoded protein is CASSPRVFRGLPTEAFF.

V usage is TRBV6-2 or TRBV6-3 and J usage is TRBJ2-2, with unresolved D. The CDR3 covers 14 residues. V lost 8 bases to trimming and J lost 4 bases, with 14 bases between them. Looked up from germline, CDR1 is MNHEY and CDR2 is SVGEGT. The DNA of the CDR3 is TGTGCCAGCGTCTACGGCGTTTCCACCGGGGAGCTGTTTTTT. Its protein is CASVYGVSTGELFF.

The chain combines TRBV7-3 with TRBJ2-7, with D perhaps being TRBD1 or TRBD2 (6 bases each). V lost 6 bases, J lost 9 bases, and 18 bases lay in between. Germline V gene sequence: CDR1 SGHTA, CDR2 FQGTGA. This CDR3 is built from 13 residues. The CDR3 bases are TGTGCCAGCAGTAACAGGGAGGCCGATACGCAGTACTTC. Protein sequence: CASSNREADTQYF.

The V and J genes are TRBV7-8 and TRBJ1-1; D possibly corresponds to TRBD1 (6 bases). CDR3 length equals 18 residues. Germline loops: CDR1 SGHVS, CDR2 FQNEAQ. Trimming stripped 3 bases from V and 1 base from J, with 21 bases between. The CDR3 nucleotides are TGTGCCAGCAGCTTTGGAAGGGGGACCTCCGCGTCGAACACTGAAGCTTTCTTT. The encoded protein is CASSFGRGTSASNTEAFF.

The chain combines TRBV30 with TRBJ1-2; no clear D. The germline V gene has CDR1 GTSNPN and CDR2 SVGIG (reference sequence). V lost 5 bases and J 4 bases, leaving 11 bases between the germline ends. The length of the CDR3 is 12 residues. CDR3 loop: CAWERFTYGYTF. Here the CDR3 DNA reads TGTGCCTGGGAAAGATTCACCTATGGCTACACCTTC.

This clonotype was detected only a few times. This chain connects TRBV12-3 or TRBV12-4 to TRBJ2-7, with 12 bases identical to TRBD2. The CDR3 length is 15 residues. J lost 7 bases, V lost 6 bases, and 10 bases had no gene match. Written as DNA, the CDR3 is TGTGCCAGCAGCCCTAGACTAGCGGGAGTGGTTGAGCAGTACTTC. Protein product: CASSPRLAGVVEQYF.

The chain joins TRBV9 to TRBJ2-3; TRBD2 might be the D (6 bases). Germline CDR1 SGDLS, CDR2 YYNGEE. With 0 bases removed from V and 11 bases from J, the gap between germline ends came to 19 bases. The CDR3 covers 15 residues. CDR3 in amino acids: CASSVGWAGRNEQYF. CDR3 DNA: TGTGCCAGCAGCGTAGGTTGGGCGGGACGGAATGAGCAGTATTTT.

The chain links TRBV7-8 to TRBJ1-4; no clear D gene. The CDR3 is made up of 16 amino acids. V was pared by 5 bases and J by 0 bases, with 13 bases between. The germline CDR1 and CDR2 sequences are SGHVS and FQNEAQ. CDR3 sequence reads: CASSPIISPTNEKLFF. CDR3 in DNA: TGTGCCAGCAGCCCGATTATTTCCCCAACTAATGAAAAACTGTTTTTT.

The chain recombines TRBV5-1 with TRBJ1-3; D gene unclear. V shed 4 bases and J shed 0 bases, with 11 bases lying between them. This CDR3 comprises 15 residues. Germline V gene data show CDR1 as SGHRS and CDR2 as YFSETQ. The CDR3, as DNA: TGCGCCAGCAGCGAGACACCTTACTCTGGAAACACCATATATTTT. It specifies CASSETPYSGNTIYF.

V gene TRBV7-9 combines with J gene TRBJ1-2, with 7 bases lining up with TRBD1. CDR1 is SEHNR, CDR2 FQNEAQ, per germline (reference sequence). The CDR3 covers 15 residues. V was pared by 5 bases and J by 5 bases, with 11 bases of the junction left unmatched. The CDR3: CASSLLRDSEYGYTF. CDR3 nucleotide sequence: TGTGCCAGCAGCCTCCTCCGGGACAGTGAATATGGCTACACCTTC. The full variable domain, completed using reference TRBV7-9 and TRBJ1-2, is DTGVSQNPRHKITKRGQNVTFRCDPISEHNRLYWYRQTLGQGPEFLTYFQNEAQLEKSRLLSDRFSAERPKGSFSTLEIQRTEQGDSAMYLCASSLLRDSEYGYTFGSGTRLTVV.

This clonotype was observed a single time. A much larger clone sits a single nucleotide away, making a read error possible. Without the conserved terminal phenylalanine or tryptophan, this CDR3 likely stems from a read error. The chain employs TRBV10-3 and TRBJ1-2, with 8 positions matching TRBD1. The CDR3 covers 17 residues. In germline, CDR1 is ENHRY, CDR2 SYGVKD. The junction had 15 bases not matched to a gene; V was cut back by 6 bases and J by 3 bases. CDR3 coding DNA: TGTGCCATCAGGACGGACAGGGACTTTACACCGGACTATGGCTACACCTCC. Translated, it gives CAIRTDRDFTPDYGYTS.

This clonotype showed up just a few times. The genes are TRBV7-2 and TRBJ1-3; 7 positions agree with TRBD1. Germline CDR1 and CDR2: SGHTA and FQGNSA. V gave up 2 bases and J gave up 6 bases; unmatched junction bases: 4. CDR3 length equals 14 residues. The CDR3 region has the DNA TGTGCCAGCAGCTTAACAGGGGCCGTAAACACCATATATTTT. It codes for CASSLTGAVNTIYF.

The V call is TRBV20-1, the J call TRBJ2-3; no reliable D call. Trimming took off 3 bases at V and 6 bases at J, with 10 bases between the two ends. The CDR3 runs to 12 residues. In germline, CDR1 is DFQATT, CDR2 SNEGSKA (reference sequence). CDR3 DNA: TGCAGTGCTAGCGACGGAGTGGATACGCAGTATTTT. This encodes CSASDGVDTQYF.

This clonotype was seen repeatedly, ten times or more. J is TRBJ1-5 and V is TRBV10-3; D remains ambiguous. Between the trimmed V and J ends, which lost 10 bases and 0 bases, there was a span of 10 bases. The CDR3 extends over 13 amino acids. The germline V gene encodes CDR1 ENHRY and CDR2 SYGVKD. This chain's CDR3 is CATDLNSNQPQHF. CDR3 DNA: TGTGCCACTGACTTAAATAGCAATCAGCCCCAGCATTTT.

This clonotype was detected a few times. The V call is TRBV13, the J call TRBJ1-5; 9 nucleotides match TRBD1. Germline-derived CDR1 and CDR2 are PRHDT and FYEKMQ (reference sequence). CDR3 length: 17 amino acids. V was pared by 0 bases and J by 2 bases, with 5 bases of the junction left unmatched. The CDR3 DNA follows: TGTGCCAGCAGCTTAGGACAGGGGGCGGGTGGCAATCAGCCCCAGCATTTT. Translating gives CASSLGQGAGGNQPQHF.

This clonotype was observed a handful of times. CDR3 sequence (DNA): TGTGCCATCAGTACAATCTACGAGCAGTACTTC. Residues: CAISTIYEQYF. The chain links TRBV10-3 to TRBJ2-7; D ambiguous. Per germline, CDR1 ENHRY and CDR2 SYGVKD. V lost 5 bases to trimming and J lost 3 bases, with 5 bases between them. The CDR3 is 11 amino acids.

This chain connects TRBV24-1 to TRBJ1-5; 8 bases map to TRBD1. This CDR3 is built from 15 residues. The trim removed 5 bases at V and 5 bases at J, leaving 7 bases unmatched. Germline V gene data show CDR1 as KGHDR and CDR2 as SFDVKD. The CDR3 sequence: CATSVTGGGDQPQHF. CDR3 coding DNA: TGTGCCACCAGTGTCACAGGGGGTGGTGATCAGCCCCAGCATTTT.

This clonotype came up many times. The chain combines TRBV24-1 with TRBJ1-5; no clear D. Trimming removed 2 bases at V and 4 bases at J, with 8 bases between. The CDR3 loop spans 14 amino acids. CDR1 and CDR2 (germline): KGHDR, SFDVKD. The DNA of the CDR3 is TGTGCCACCAGTGATTATCTGGAAAATCAGCCCCAGCATTTT. This translates into CATSDYLENQPQHF.